The TCR beta chain under discussion was sequenced for a study of regulatory T cells. CDR1 is SGDLS and CDR2 is YYNGEE in the germline V gene. Trimming stripped 0 bases from V and 6 bases from J, with 12 bases between. CDR3 size: 15 residues. The primer mix had 52 TRBV and 13 TRBJ primers. Sequencing was performed with immunoSEQ multiplex PCR; in TCRdb, only in-frame clones are kept and a portion is missing. The sample contains around 15,000 clones, roughly 90% of which appear only once. Source material: CD8+ T cells sorted from blood. The chain joins TRBV9 to TRBJ1-4; D is perhaps TRBD1 (6 bases). The TCR sequence derives from a young adult with CD3G deficiency. The CDR3: CASSVGGGPHEKLFF. CDR3 coding DNA: TGTGCCAGCAGCGTAGGAGGGGGGCCCCATGAAAAACTGTTTTTT.